The 24 T cell receptor beta chains presented below share a single source sample, sequenced in a study of CD8+ T cells in alopecia areata. cDNA serving as the sequencing template came from extracted, reverse transcribed RNA. Sequencing used immunoSEQ multiplex PCR; TCRdb keeps in-frame clones, though not all of them. The sample shows 150,000 to 200,000 clones, around 60% of them seen only once. Sample: CD4+ T cells sorted from blood, taken at week 0. The receptors shown here come from a human donor with alopecia areata.

This clone is a singleton in its sample. The rearrangement uses TRBV4-2 and TRBJ2-2, with 13 bases aligning to TRBD2. With 5 bases clipped from V and 1 base from J, the junction kept 4 bases outside the gene matches. The CDR3 totals 17 residues. Germline CDR1 reads LGHNA; CDR2 reads YNFKEQ. The CDR3, as DNA: TGTGCCAGCAGCGGCGGGACTAGCGGGGTGAACACCGGGGAGCTGTTTTTT. Translating it yields CASSGGTSGVNTGELFF.

The chain recombines TRBV10-3 with TRBJ2-7; D might be TRBD2 (5 bases). Germline CDR1 and CDR2: ENHRY and SYGVKD. With 0 bases removed from V and 5 bases from J, the gap between germline ends came to 11 bases. This CDR3 is built from 14 residues. CDR3 in DNA: TGTGCCATCAGTGAGTCACGGGAAGCCAACGAGCAGTACTTC. Amino acid sequence: CAISESREANEQYF.

For the CDR3, the DNA is TGTGCCAGCACCAACCGGGACGAAAACTACGAGCAGTACTTC. It specifies CASTNRDENYEQYF. The gene calls are TRBV6-5 and TRBJ2-7; either TRBD1 or TRBD2 may supply D (5 bases each). CDR3 length: 14 residues. V was cut by 7 bases and J by 3 bases, with 16 bases left in between. From germline, CDR1 is MNHEY and CDR2 SVGAGI.

This clone was observed once. The rearrangement joins TRBV29-1 to TRBJ1-2; no clear D gene. This CDR3 spans 13 amino acids. Germline-derived CDR1 and CDR2 are SQVTM and ANQGSEA. The V end was cut by 3 bases, the J end by 4 bases, with 12 bases between. The chain's CDR3 is CSVEVGRRYGYTF. DNA for the CDR3: TGCAGCGTTGAGGTCGGGAGACGCTATGGCTACACCTTC.

The V call is TRBV6-6, the J call TRBJ2-3; 8 nucleotides match TRBD2. The junction had 2 bases not matched to a gene; V was cut back by 0 bases and J by 3 bases. This CDR3 is built from 15 residues. Germline CDR1 is MNHNY and CDR2 is SVGAGI (reference sequence). CDR3 protein: CASSYSSGVTDTQYF. In DNA, the CDR3 is TGTGCCAGCAGTTACTCTAGCGGGGTGACAGATACGCAGTATTTT.

The rearrangement links TRBV5-6 to TRBJ2-1, with D possibly being TRBD1 (6 bases). This CDR3 contains 13 residues. Trimming left V 6 bases short and J 6 bases short, with 13 bases between. Germline V CDR1 and CDR2: SGHDT, YYEEEE. The CDR3 region is CASKGDRFNEQFF. Here the CDR3 DNA reads TGTGCCAGCAAAGGAGACAGGTTCAATGAGCAGTTCTTC.

The chain couples TRBV7-3 to TRBJ1-1; D is possibly TRBD1 (6 bases). Germline CDR1 is SGHTA and CDR2 is FQGTGA. The CDR3 is 14 amino acids. V was trimmed by 2 bases and J by 1 base, leaving 8 bases between them. CDR3 nucleotides: TGTGCCAGCAGCTTACAGGGACAGAACACTGAAGCTTTCTTT. Translated, it gives CASSLQGQNTEAFF. Together with reference TRBV7-3 and TRBJ1-1, the CDR3 gives the full variable domain: GAGVSQTPSNKVTEKGKYVELRCDPISGHTALYWYRQSLGQGPEFLIYFQGTGAADDSGLPNDRFFAVRPEGSVSTLKIQRTERGDSAVYLCASSLQGQNTEAFFGQGTRLTVV.

The chain has TRBV23-1 and TRBJ1-2, with a weak D call TRBD1 (5 bases). TRBV23-1 is designated an ORF whose function remains uncertain. The germline V and J ends were trimmed by 4 bases and 4 bases, with 16 bases remaining between them. This CDR3 has 15 amino acids. In DNA form, the CDR3 reads TGCGCCAGCAGTCCCCCGGGCAGGGCCTTCTATGGCTACACCTTC. This sequence encodes CASSPPGRAFYGYTF.

The chain links TRBV4-1 to TRBJ1-5; D is perhaps TRBD1 (5 bases). CDR3 length: 14 residues. Germline loops: CDR1 MGHRA, CDR2 YSYEKL. Trimming cost V 4 bases and J 1 base, with 8 bases left between them. The CDR3 region is CASSRDGSNQPQHF. The CDR3 bases are TGCGCCAGCAGCCGGGACGGAAGCAATCAGCCCCAGCATTTT.

For the CDR3, the DNA is TGTGCCAGCAGCTTAGACAGGGTTAACTATGGCTACACCTTC. As protein: CASSLDRVNYGYTF. The V call is TRBV11-2, the J call TRBJ1-2; D is possibly TRBD1 (5 bases). The ends were cut back, 0 bases at V and 1 base at J, with 6 bases in the middle. In germline, CDR1 is SGHAT, CDR2 FQNNGV. This CDR3 comprises 14 residues.

This clone was seen just once. The gene calls are TRBV9 and TRBJ1-1, with no clear D. Germline V lookup: CDR1 SGDLS, CDR2 YYNGEE. This CDR3 region has 13 residues. V was pared by 0 bases and J by 1 base, with 4 bases between. CDR3 residues: CASSVDTNTEAFF. CDR3 sequence (DNA): TGTGCCAGCAGCGTAGACACGAACACTGAAGCTTTCTTT. Variable domain in full (rest from reference TRBV9 and TRBJ1-1): DSGVTQTPKHLITATGQRVTLRCSPRSGDLSVYWYQQSLDQGLQFLIQYYNGEERAKGNILERFSAQQFPDLHSELNLSSLELGDSALYFCASSVDTNTEAFFGQGTRLTVV.

The CDR3 DNA sequence: TGTGCCAGCAGCTTCAGGGGGCTAGGGACTGAAGCTTTCTTT. As protein: CASSFRGLGTEAFF. The chain employs TRBV13 and TRBJ1-1, with 8 positions matching TRBD1. The CDR3 has 14 amino acids. CDR1 is PRHDT and CDR2 is FYEKMQ in the germline V gene (reference sequence). Losses at the gene ends were 3 bases for V and 5 bases for J; bases not matched to a gene: 5.

There are a few counts of this clone. CDR3: CASSAGGPDTQYF. CDR3 nucleotides: TGTGCCAGCAGCGCGGGGGGCCCAGATACGCAGTATTTT. This chain joins TRBV7-3 and TRBJ2-3; 8 bases agree with TRBD2. J gave up 4 bases and V 5 bases, and 2 bases lay outside the gene matches. CDR1 is SGHTA, CDR2 FQGTGA, per germline. The CDR3 consists of 13 residues.

This clone was picked up a small number of times. The rearrangement links TRBV5-1 to TRBJ2-1; TRBD1 might be the D (5 bases). Germline V gene data show CDR1 as SGHRS and CDR2 as YFSETQ. V lost 4 bases and J 7 bases, leaving 15 bases between the germline ends. The CDR3 loop spans 14 amino acids. CDR3 protein: CASSPGDSKNEQFF. The CDR3 coding sequence is TGCGCCAGCAGCCCTGGAGACAGTAAGAATGAGCAGTTCTTC.

A note on this clone: An end of the junction differs from the germline gene, which may be a read error. The chain recombines TRBV6-6 with TRBJ2-3, with TRBD2 as a possible D gene (6 bases). This CDR3 is built from 12 residues. Germline V gene sequence: CDR1 MNHNY, CDR2 SVGAGI (reference sequence). CDR3 sequence: CASRHGGGSVNF. The DNA of the CDR3 is TGTGCCAGCAGACACGGGGGAGGATCGGTAAATTTT.

The chain uses TRBV4-1 and TRBJ2-2, with TRBD1 as a possible D gene (7 bases). The germline V gene has CDR1 MGHRA and CDR2 YSYEKL. With 4 bases removed from V and 4 bases from J, the gap between germline ends came to 22 bases. The CDR3 is 18 residues long. DNA for the CDR3: TGCGCCAGCAGCCCCAACGCGGGACAGATCGTAGGCACCGGGGAGCTGTTTTTT. This encodes CASSPNAGQIVGTGELFF.

This clone was seen more than once but under ten times. The rearrangement joins TRBV15 to TRBJ2-7; D ambiguous. The ends were cut back, 4 bases at V and 0 bases at J, with 7 bases in the middle. This CDR3 has 13 residues. Germline lookup yields CDR1 LNHNV and CDR2 YYDKDF (reference sequence). In nucleotides, the CDR3 is TGTGCCACCAGCAAACGGCCCTCCTACGAGCAGTACTTC. Amino acids: CATSKRPSYEQYF. The full variable domain, in which reference TRBV15 and TRBJ2-7 provide the parts outside the CDR3, is DAMVIQNPRYQVTQFGKPVTLSCSQTLNHNVMYWYQQKSSQAPKLLFHYYDKDFNNEADTPDNFQSRRPNTSFCFLDIRSPGLGDTAMYLCATSKRPSYEQYFGPGTRLTVT.

This clone was counted only a few times. The rearrangement uses TRBV27 and TRBJ1-1; unclear D gene. Germline V CDR1 and CDR2: MNHEY, SMNVEV (reference sequence). The CDR3 runs to 13 residues. V lost 3 bases to trimming and J lost 1 base, with 6 bases between them. CDR3 region: CASSLTANTEAFF. The CDR3 DNA reads as TGTGCCAGCAGTTTGACGGCGAACACTGAAGCTTTCTTT.

The chain joins TRBV11-2 to TRBJ1-6, with 9 bases aligning to TRBD1. The CDR3 totals 16 residues. In germline, CDR1 is SGHAT, CDR2 FQNNGV. V gave up 2 bases and J gave up 10 bases; unmatched junction bases: 9. The CDR3 loop reads CASSLLGTGQYSPLHF. Here the CDR3 DNA reads TGTGCCAGCAGCTTATTGGGGACAGGGCAATACTCACCCCTCCACTTT.

This clone was seen only a few times. The chain carries TRBV29-1 and TRBJ1-1; D may be TRBD1 (5 bases). V was clipped by 5 bases and J by 5 bases, with 15 bases between them. The CDR3 has 13 residues. Germline loops: CDR1 SQVTM, CDR2 ANQGSEA. CDR3 protein: CSVQGRARTEAFF. CDR3 DNA sequence: TGCAGCGTTCAGGGACGCGCCCGAACTGAAGCTTTCTTT.

This clone was seen many times. The chain recombines TRBV19 with TRBJ1-1, with no clear D. The CDR3 extends over 17 amino acids. CDR1 and CDR2 (germline): LNHDA, SQIVND (reference sequence). Trimming took 3 bases from V and 0 from J, leaving 17 bases between them. CDR3 nucleotides: TGTGCCAGTAGTATGGGCGTTGCCCCATCCATGAACACTGAAGCTTTCTTT. Translated, it gives CASSMGVAPSMNTEAFF.

The chain employs TRBV7-3 and TRBJ1-3, with no clear D. The CDR3 consists of 16 residues. Germline CDR1 and CDR2: SGHTA and FQGTGA. V lost 1 base to trimming and J lost 0 bases, with 10 bases between them. The CDR3 nucleotides are TGTGCCAGCAGCTTAATGGGAGGCAGCTCTGGAAACACCATATATTTT. This codes for CASSLMGGSSGNTIYF. The whole variable domain, filled in from reference TRBV7-3 and TRBJ1-3, reads GAGVSQTPSNKVTEKGKYVELRCDPISGHTALYWYRQSLGQGPEFLIYFQGTGAADDSGLPNDRFFAVRPEGSVSTLKIQRTERGDSAVYLCASSLMGGSSGNTIYFGEGSWLTVV.

V and J are TRBV29-1 and TRBJ2-3; unclear D gene. The length of the CDR3 is 13 residues. Germline V gene sequence: CDR1 SQVTM, CDR2 ANQGSEA. V was cut by 6 bases and J by 2 bases, with 12 bases left in between. The CDR3 DNA reads as TGCAGCGTCGCATCTCGGTACACAGATACGCAGTATTTT. Translated, it gives CSVASRYTDTQYF.

The rearrangement uses TRBV5-1 and TRBJ2-3; D assignment may be TRBD1 or TRBD2 (6 bases each). The V and J ends lost 4 bases and 2 bases respectively, with 17 bases between them. Germline lookup yields CDR1 SGHRS and CDR2 YFSETQ. The CDR3 loop spans 16 amino acids. The CDR3 DNA sequence: TGCGCCAGCAGCCGGGGAGGTAGGGGGTCCACAGATACGCAGTATTTT. Translated: CASSRGGRGSTDTQYF.